The clone carrying this T cell receptor beta chain was counted many times. With unsorted samples, genomic DNA was obtained from tens of millions of PBMCs. Germline CDR1 SNHLY, CDR2 FYNNEI. The J segment lost 4 bases and the V segment lost 8 bases, leaving 11 bases of the junction unmatched. The CDR3 is 14 amino acids. Ten immunoSEQ deep assay plates were used to sequence unsorted PBMC DNA. Sequencing used immunoSEQ multiplex PCR; TCRdb keeps in-frame clones, though not all of them. The sample has fewer than 600,000 clones, around 81% seen once. The source of the sample is a study of shared clonotypes between healthy human individuals. The overall study: The composition of the donors was a couple of women and a few men aged 18 to 49.

This clonotype was sampled from a middle-aged woman in good health. Some clones in this sample may be carry-over from other donors' samples. The genes are TRBV2 and TRBJ2-7; 7 bases align to TRBD1. The sequencing sample was made of PBMCs. In DNA form, the CDR3 reads TGTGCCAGCGCCCTCTACAGGGGCCAATACGAGCAGTACTTC. Protein sequence: CASALYRGQYEQYF.